This TCR beta chain derives from a study of regulatory T cells in long-lasting Graves disease. General study results and limits: There were preferences for TRBV28, TRBJ1-2 and TRBJ2-5 in persistent disease.

V lost 5 bases, J lost 8 bases, and 9 bases lay in between. CDR3 length equals 11 residues. This clonotype was counted at least ten times. Its cognate antigen is unknown. The time point: newly diagnosed GD, antithyroid drugs for less than 3 months. The authors made the TCR library using RNA they extracted from PBMCs. CDR3 regions were amplified by Arm-PCR using iRepertoire HTBI primers to build TCR beta libraries. In the original workflow: Identification yielded approximately 67 TRBV and approximately 13 TRBJ segments across samples. Each CDR3 protein gets one entry after TCRdb re-called the multiplex PCR reads with MiXCR. The V and J calls reflect TCRdb's pipeline rather than the authors' work. The sample records under 450,000 distinct CDR3 sequences, about 12% being singletons. In addition, the sample was reused for a study of T cells in Graves' hyperthyroidism and ophthalmopathy. That report notes: Patients were aged 18 to 65, had disease duration under 2 months, and had newly diagnosed hyperthyroidism. In the first-round RT-PCR of the TCR CDR3, the HTBI primer set was used.

This specimen was peripheral blood mononuclear cells (PBMCs), taken at new diagnosis, from a patient treated with antithyroid drugs. The chain joins TRBV12-3 or TRBV12-4 to TRBJ1-2; unclear D gene. The sequence was obtained from a woman under 30 with Graves disease. As DNA, the CDR3 is TGTGCCAGCAGTCTGTCGACAGGCTACACCTTC. Protein product: CASSLSTGYTF.